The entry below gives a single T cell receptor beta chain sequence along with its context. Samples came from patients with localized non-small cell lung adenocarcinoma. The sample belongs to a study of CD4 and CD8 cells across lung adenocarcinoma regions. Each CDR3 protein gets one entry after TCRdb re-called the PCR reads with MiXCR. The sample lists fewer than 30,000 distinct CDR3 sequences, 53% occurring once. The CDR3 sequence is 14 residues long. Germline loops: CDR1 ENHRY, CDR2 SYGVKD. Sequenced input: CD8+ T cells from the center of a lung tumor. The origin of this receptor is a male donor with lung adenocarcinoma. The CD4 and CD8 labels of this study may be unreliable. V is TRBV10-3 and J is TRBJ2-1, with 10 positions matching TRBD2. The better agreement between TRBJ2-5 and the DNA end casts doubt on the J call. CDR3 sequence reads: CAIRSGTSVGTQYF. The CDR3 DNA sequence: TGTGCCATCAGATCCGGGACTAGCGTCGGGACCCAGTACTTC.